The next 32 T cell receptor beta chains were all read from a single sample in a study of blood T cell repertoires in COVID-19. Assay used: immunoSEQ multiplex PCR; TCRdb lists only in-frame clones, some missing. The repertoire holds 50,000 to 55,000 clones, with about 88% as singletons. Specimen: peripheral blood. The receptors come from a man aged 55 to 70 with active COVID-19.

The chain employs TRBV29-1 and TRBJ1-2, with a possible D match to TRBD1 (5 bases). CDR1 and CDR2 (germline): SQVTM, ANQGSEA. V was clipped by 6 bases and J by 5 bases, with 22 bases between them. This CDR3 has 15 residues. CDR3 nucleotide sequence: TGCAGCGTCGGCGGGACGGGTGGGCTAGGATATGGCTACACCTTC. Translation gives CSVGGTGGLGYGYTF.

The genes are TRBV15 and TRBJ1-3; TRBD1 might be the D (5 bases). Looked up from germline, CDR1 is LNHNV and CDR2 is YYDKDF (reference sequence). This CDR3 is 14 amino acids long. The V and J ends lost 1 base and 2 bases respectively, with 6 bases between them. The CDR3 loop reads CATSRGGTGNTIYF. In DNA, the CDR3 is TGTGCCACCAGCAGAGGGGGCACTGGAAACACCATATATTTT.

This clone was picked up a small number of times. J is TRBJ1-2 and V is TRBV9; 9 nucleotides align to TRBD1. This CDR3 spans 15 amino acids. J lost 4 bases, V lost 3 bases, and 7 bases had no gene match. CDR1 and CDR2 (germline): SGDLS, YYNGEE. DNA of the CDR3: TGTGCCAGCAGCGCCGGGACAGGGCGTGGCTATGGCTACACCTTC. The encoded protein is CASSAGTGRGYGYTF.

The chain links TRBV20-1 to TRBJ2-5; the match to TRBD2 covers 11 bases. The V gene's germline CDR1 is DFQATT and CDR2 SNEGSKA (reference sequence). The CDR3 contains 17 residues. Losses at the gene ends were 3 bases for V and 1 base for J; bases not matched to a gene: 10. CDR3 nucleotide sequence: TGCAGTGCTAGTTTGGCTAGCGGGAGGAACTTCCAAGAGACCCAGTACTTC. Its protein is CSASLASGRNFQETQYF.

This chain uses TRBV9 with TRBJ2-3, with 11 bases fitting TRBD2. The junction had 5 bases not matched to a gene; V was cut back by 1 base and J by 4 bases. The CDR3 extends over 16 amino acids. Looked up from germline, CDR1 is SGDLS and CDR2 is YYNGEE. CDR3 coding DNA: TGTGCCAGCAGCGTAAGTGGGACTAGCGGCTCAGATACGCAGTATTTT. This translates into CASSVSGTSGSDTQYF.

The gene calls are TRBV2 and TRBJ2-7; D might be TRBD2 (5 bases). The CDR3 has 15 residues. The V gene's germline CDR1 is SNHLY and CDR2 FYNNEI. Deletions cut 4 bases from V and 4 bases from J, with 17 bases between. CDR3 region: CASSGLRTGIYEQYF. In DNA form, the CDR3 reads TGTGCCAGCAGTGGACTTCGGACGGGGATATACGAGCAGTACTTC.

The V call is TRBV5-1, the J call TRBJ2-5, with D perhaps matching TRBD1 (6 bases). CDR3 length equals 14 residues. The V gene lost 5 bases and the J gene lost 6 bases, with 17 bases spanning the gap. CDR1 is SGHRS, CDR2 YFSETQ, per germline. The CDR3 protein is CASSLQGVEKTQYF. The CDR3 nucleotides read TGCGCCAGCAGTTTACAGGGAGTAGAAAAGACCCAGTACTTC.

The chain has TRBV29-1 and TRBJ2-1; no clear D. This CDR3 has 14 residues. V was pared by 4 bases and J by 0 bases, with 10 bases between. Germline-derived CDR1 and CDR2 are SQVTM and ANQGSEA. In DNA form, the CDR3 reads TGCAGCGTTGGCTTGAGGTCCTCCTACAATGAGCAGTTCTTC. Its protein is CSVGLRSSYNEQFF.

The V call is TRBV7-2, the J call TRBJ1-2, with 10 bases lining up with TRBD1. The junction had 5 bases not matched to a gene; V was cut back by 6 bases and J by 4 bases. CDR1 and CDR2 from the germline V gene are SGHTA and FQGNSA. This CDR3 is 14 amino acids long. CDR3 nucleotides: TGTGCCAGCAGAGGGACAGGGGAGATCTATGGCTACACCTTC. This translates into CASRGTGEIYGYTF. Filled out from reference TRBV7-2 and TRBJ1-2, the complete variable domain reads GAGVSQSPSNKVTEKGKDVELRCDPISGHTALYWYRQSLGQGLEFLIYFQGNSAPDKSGLPSDRFSAERTGGSVSTLTIQRTQQEDSAVYLCASRGTGEIYGYTFGSGTRLTVV.

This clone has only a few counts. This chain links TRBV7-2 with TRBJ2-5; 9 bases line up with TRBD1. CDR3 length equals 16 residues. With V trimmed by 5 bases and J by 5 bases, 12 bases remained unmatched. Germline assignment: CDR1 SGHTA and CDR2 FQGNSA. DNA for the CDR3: TGTGCCAGCAGCCCGTTCCGGGACAGGGTAGGGGAGACCCAGTACTTC. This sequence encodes CASSPFRDRVGETQYF.

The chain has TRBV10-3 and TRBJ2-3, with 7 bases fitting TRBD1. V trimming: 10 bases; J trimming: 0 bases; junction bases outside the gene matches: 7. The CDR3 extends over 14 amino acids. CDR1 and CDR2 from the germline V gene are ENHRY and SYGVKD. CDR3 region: CASAGTASTDTQYF. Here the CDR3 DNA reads TGTGCCAGCGCCGGGACAGCGAGCACAGATACGCAGTATTTT.

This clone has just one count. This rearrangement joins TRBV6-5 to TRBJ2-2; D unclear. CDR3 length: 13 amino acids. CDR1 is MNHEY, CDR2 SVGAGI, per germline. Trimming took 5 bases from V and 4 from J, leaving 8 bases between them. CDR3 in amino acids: CASSISLTGELFF. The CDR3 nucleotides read TGTGCCAGCAGTATTAGTCTCACCGGGGAGCTGTTTTTT.

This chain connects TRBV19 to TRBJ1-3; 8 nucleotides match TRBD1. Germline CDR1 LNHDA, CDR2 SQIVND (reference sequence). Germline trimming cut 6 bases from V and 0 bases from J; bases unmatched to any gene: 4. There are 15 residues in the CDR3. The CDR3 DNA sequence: TGTGCCAGTAGCGCCGGGACAGGCTCTGGAAACACCATATATTTT. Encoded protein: CASSAGTGSGNTIYF.

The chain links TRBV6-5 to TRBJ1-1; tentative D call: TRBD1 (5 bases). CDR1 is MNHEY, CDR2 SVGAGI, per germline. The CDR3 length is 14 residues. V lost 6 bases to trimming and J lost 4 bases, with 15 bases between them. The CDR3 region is CASSSYQGGTEAFF. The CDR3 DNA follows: TGTGCCAGCAGCTCTTATCAGGGCGGCACTGAAGCTTTCTTT.

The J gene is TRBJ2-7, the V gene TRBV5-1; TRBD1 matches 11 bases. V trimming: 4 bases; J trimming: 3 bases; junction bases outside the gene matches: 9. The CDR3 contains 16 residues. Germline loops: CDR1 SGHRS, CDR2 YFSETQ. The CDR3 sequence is CASSKGQGAHHYEQYF. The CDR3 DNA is TGCGCCAGCAGCAAAGGACAGGGGGCGCATCACTACGAGCAGTACTTC.

CDR3 sequence reads: CASSKVGLGGVGPDTQYF. DNA for the CDR3: TGTGCCAGCAGCAAAGTGGGTTTGGGGGGTGTAGGCCCAGATACGCAGTATTTT. This chain joins TRBV21-1 and TRBJ2-3; the DNA was not used to check the table's D call, TRBD2. TRBV21-1 is an annotated pseudogene. The length of the CDR3 is 18 residues.

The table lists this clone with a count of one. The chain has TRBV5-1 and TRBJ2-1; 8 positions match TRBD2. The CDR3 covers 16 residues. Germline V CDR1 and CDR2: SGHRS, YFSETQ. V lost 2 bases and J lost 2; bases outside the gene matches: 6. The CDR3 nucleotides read TGCGCCAGCAGCTTAGACCCGGGACTAGCCTACAATGAGCAGTTCTTC. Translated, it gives CASSLDPGLAYNEQFF.

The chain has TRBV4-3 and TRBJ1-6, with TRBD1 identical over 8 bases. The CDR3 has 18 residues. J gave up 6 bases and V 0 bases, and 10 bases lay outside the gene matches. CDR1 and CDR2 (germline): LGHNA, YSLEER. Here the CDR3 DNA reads TGCGCCAGCAGCCAAGATCTTTTCGGACAGGGCAGTAATTCACCCCTCCACTTT. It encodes CASSQDLFGQGSNSPLHF.

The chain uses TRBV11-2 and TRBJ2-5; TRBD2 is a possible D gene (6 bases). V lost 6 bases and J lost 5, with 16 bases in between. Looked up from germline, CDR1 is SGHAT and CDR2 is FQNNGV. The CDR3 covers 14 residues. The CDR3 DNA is TGTGCCAGCAGTCCTCAACTAGCCGGTGAGACCCAGTACTTC. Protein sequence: CASSPQLAGETQYF. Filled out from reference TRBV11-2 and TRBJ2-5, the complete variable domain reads EAGVAQSPRYKIIEKRQSVAFWCNPISGHATLYWYQQILGQGPKLLIQFQNNGVVDDSQLPKDRFSAERLKGVDSTLKIQPAKLEDSAVYLCASSPQLAGETQYFGPGTRLLVL.

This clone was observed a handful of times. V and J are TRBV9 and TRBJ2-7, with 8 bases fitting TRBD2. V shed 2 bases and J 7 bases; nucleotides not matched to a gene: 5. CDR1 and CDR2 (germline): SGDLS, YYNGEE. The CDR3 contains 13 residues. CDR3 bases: TGTGCCAGCAGCGTCACTAGCGGACAGGAGCAGTACTTC. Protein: CASSVTSGQEQYF.

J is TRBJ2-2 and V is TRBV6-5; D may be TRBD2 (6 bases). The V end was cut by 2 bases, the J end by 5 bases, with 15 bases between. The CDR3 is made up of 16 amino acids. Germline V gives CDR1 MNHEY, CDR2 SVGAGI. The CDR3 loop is CASSYVASARTGELFF. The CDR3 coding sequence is TGTGCCAGCAGTTACGTCGCTAGCGCGAGGACCGGGGAGCTGTTTTTT.

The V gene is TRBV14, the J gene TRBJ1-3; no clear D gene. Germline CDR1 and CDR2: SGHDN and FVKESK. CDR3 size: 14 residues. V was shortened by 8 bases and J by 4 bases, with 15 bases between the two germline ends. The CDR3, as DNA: TGTGCCAGCTCTCCTCGACGGAGGGGAAACACCATATATTTT. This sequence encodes CASSPRRRGNTIYF.

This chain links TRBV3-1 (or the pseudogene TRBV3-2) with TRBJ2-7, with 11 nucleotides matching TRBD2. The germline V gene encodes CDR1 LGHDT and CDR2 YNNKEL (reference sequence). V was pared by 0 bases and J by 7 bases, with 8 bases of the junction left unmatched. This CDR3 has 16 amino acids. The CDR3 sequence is CASSQEGLAATGEQYF. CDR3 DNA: TGTGCCAGCAGCCAAGAGGGACTAGCGGCCACCGGGGAGCAGTACTTC.

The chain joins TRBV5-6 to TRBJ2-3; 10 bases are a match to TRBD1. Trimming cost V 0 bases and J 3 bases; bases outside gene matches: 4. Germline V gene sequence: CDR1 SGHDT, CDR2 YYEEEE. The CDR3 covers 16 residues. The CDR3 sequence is CASSLGDRGSTDTQYF. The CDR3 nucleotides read TGTGCCAGCAGCTTGGGGGACAGGGGATCGACAGATACGCAGTATTTT.

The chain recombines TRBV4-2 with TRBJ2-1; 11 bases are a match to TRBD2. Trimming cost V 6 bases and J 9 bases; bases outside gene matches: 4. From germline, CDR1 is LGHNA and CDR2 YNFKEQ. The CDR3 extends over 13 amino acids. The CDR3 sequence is CASRVTSGSEQFF. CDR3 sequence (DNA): TGTGCCAGCAGGGTTACTAGCGGGAGTGAGCAGTTCTTC.

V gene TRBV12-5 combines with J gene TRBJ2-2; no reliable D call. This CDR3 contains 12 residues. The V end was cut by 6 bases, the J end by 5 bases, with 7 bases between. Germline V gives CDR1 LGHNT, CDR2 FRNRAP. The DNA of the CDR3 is TGTGCTAGTGGACACAGAACCGGGGAGCTGTTTTTT. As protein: CASGHRTGELFF.

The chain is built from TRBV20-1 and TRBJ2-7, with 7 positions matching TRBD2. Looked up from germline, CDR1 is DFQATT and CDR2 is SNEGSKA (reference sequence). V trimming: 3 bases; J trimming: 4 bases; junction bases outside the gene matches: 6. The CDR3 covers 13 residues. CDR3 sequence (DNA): TGCAGTGCTAGTCCTGGCGGGAGTTACGAGCAGTACTTC. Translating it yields CSASPGGSYEQYF.

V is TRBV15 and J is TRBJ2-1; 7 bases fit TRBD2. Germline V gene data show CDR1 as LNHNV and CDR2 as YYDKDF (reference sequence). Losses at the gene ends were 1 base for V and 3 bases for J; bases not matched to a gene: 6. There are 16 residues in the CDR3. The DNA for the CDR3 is TGTGCCACCAGCAGAGCCCCGGTAGCGGGCTACAATGAGCAGTTCTTC. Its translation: CATSRAPVAGYNEQFF.

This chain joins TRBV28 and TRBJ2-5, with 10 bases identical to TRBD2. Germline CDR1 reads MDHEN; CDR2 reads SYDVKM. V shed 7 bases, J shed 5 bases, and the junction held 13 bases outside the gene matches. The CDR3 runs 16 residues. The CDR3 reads CASIAPSGRALETQYF. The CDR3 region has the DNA TGTGCCAGCATCGCCCCCAGCGGGAGGGCCTTGGAGACCCAGTACTTC.

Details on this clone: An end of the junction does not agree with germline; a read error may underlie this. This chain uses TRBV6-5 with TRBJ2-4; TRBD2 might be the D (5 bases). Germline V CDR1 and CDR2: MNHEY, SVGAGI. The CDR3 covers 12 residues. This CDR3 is CASSDSGLKGPF. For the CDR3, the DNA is TGTGCCAGCAGTGACTCCGGACTCAAGGGTCCGTTC.

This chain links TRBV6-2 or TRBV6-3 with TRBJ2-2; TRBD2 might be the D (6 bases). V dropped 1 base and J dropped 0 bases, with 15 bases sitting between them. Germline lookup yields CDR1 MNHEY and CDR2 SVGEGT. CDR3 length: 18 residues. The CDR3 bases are TGTGCCAGCAGTTACTGGAGGGGAAGGGGAGCGAACACCGGGGAGCTGTTTTTT. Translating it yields CASSYWRGRGANTGELFF.

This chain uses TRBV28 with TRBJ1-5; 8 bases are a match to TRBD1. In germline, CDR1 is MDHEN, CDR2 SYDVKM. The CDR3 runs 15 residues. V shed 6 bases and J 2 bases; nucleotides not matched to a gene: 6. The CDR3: CASRRDRLGNQPQHF. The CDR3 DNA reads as TGTGCCAGCAGAAGGGACAGGTTGGGCAATCAGCCCCAGCATTTT. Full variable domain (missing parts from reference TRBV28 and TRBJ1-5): DVKVTQSSRYLVKRTGEKVFLECVQDMDHENMFWYRQDPGLGLRLIYFSYDVKMKEKGDIPEGYSVSREKKERFSLILESASTNQTSMYLCASRRDRLGNQPQHFGDGTRLSIL.